Presented here are 22 T cell receptor beta chains from one specimen sequenced in a study of shared clonotypes between healthy human individuals. Generated by immunoSEQ multiplex PCR, the TCRdb table keeps only in-frame clones and is missing some. The sample lists approximately 2,300,000 clones, about 90% occurring once. Sequenced input: naive CD4+ T cells from PBMCs. Subset meaning: CD45RA+ positively selected. The receptor set was obtained from a man aged 18 to 29 in good health. Some clones in this sample may be carry-over from other donors' samples.

This rearrangement joins TRBV6-1 to TRBJ2-5, with TRBD2 as a possible D gene (6 bases). The CDR3 is 14 amino acids. Trimming cost V 6 bases and J 5 bases, with 16 bases left between them. Germline CDR1 reads MNHNS; CDR2 reads SASEGT. The CDR3 bases are TGTGCCAGCAGCCGAAGCGGGCCTGGGGAGACCCAGTACTTC. Translating it yields CASSRSGPGETQYF.

This clone was seen more than once but under ten times. This CDR3 is also generated by other DNA sequences in the sample. V and J are TRBV7-2 and TRBJ1-5, with D hard to call. CDR1 and CDR2 (germline): SGHTA, FQGNSA. The ends were cut back, 3 bases at V and 3 bases at J, with 3 bases in the middle. The CDR3 has 12 amino acids. The CDR3 coding sequence is TGTGCCAGCAGCTTCTCCAATCAGCCCCAGCATTTT. Its translation: CASSFSNQPQHF.

For this clone: Other DNA sequences of this sample code for an identical CDR3. The chain links TRBV5-4 to TRBJ2-5, with TRBD2 identical over 12 bases. CDR1 is SGHNT and CDR2 is YYREEE in the germline V gene (reference sequence). Trimming took 2 bases from V and 4 from J; bases not matched to a gene: 3. This CDR3 region has 15 residues. CDR3 residues: CASSFPGLAGETQYF. CDR3 nucleotides: TGTGCCAGCAGCTTCCCGGGACTAGCGGGAGAGACCCAGTACTTC.

This clone was detected only once. Additional DNA sequences in this sample encode the identical CDR3. This sequence joins TRBV7-2 and TRBJ2-7; no clear D gene. Germline CDR1 reads SGHTA; CDR2 reads FQGNSA. Between the trimmed V and J ends, which lost 1 base and 3 bases, there was a span of 10 bases. This CDR3 contains 14 residues. The CDR3 DNA reads as TGTGCCAGCAGCTTAGGGGGTGTCAGCTACGAGCAGTACTTC. Translated: CASSLGGVSYEQYF.

The table lists this clone with a few counts. This chain links TRBV28 with TRBJ1-1; no firm D call. V lost 8 bases and J lost 0, with 4 bases in between. Per germline, CDR1 MDHEN and CDR2 SYDVKM. CDR3 length equals 11 residues. CDR3: CASGLNTEAFF. CDR3 sequence (DNA): TGTGCCAGCGGATTGAACACTGAAGCTTTCTTT.

This clone was seen once. J is TRBJ2-2 and V is TRBV28, with D possibly TRBD1 on 5 matching bases. CDR3 size: 17 residues. Germline V gives CDR1 MDHEN, CDR2 SYDVKM. The V end lost 4 bases, the J end lost 7 bases, and 22 bases lay between the germline ends. The CDR3 protein is CASSSTGAWGRGGELFF. CDR3 bases: TGTGCCAGCAGTTCAACTGGGGCCTGGGGAAGGGGCGGGGAGCTGTTTTTT.

The chain couples TRBV27 to TRBJ1-2, with TRBD1 matching 11 bases. Per germline, CDR1 MNHEY and CDR2 SMNVEV (reference sequence). J was trimmed by 3 bases and V by 6 bases; bases with no gene match: 3. This CDR3 region has 14 residues. The CDR3 reads CASRRTGGDYGYTF. CDR3 DNA sequence: TGTGCCAGCAGGAGGACAGGGGGCGACTATGGCTACACCTTC.

Concerning this clone: The identical CDR3 is also encoded by other nucleotide sequences in the sample. The chain has TRBV5-4 and TRBJ2-2; 8 bases line up with TRBD1. After removal of 4 bases from V and 4 bases from J, the junction contained 6 bases not matched to a gene. The CDR3 sequence is 15 residues long. Germline values: CDR1 SGHNT, CDR2 YYREEE (reference sequence). The CDR3 sequence is CASSPGTGGTGELFF. The CDR3 bases are TGTGCCAGCAGCCCGGGGACAGGCGGCACCGGGGAGCTGTTTTTT.

This clone occurred once. DNA of the CDR3: TGCGCCAGCAGCCTGGCCGGGGACAGGGTTTGGGAGACCCAGTACTTC. This gives the protein CASSLAGDRVWETQYF. The chain links TRBV5-1 to TRBJ2-5, with 9 positions matching TRBD1. V lost 4 bases to trimming and J lost 5 bases; unmatched junction nucleotides: 12. The CDR3 covers 16 residues. Germline CDR1 reads SGHRS; CDR2 reads YFSETQ.

Here the CDR3 DNA reads TGTGCCAGCAGCGTGGACAGGGGGCTAGGAAACATTCAGTACTTC. Its protein product is CASSVDRGLGNIQYF. The chain joins TRBV9 to TRBJ2-4, with 11 bases aligning to TRBD1. CDR1 and CDR2 (germline): SGDLS, YYNGEE. This CDR3 contains 15 residues. V was pared by 2 bases and J by 6 bases, with 4 bases of the junction left unmatched.

The V gene is TRBV4-1, the J gene TRBJ1-5; D gene ambiguous. V lost 4 bases and J lost 5, with 18 bases in between. This CDR3 is 16 amino acids long. CDR1 is MGHRA and CDR2 is YSYEKL in the germline V gene. In nucleotides, the CDR3 is TGCGCCAGCAGCCCCCCCGGCGGGGTAGGATATCAGCCCCAGCATTTT. It translates to CASSPPGGVGYQPQHF.

In regard to this clone: The sample has other DNA sequences that encode this CDR3 too. V is TRBV18 and J is TRBJ1-5; D is undetermined. The CDR3 has 12 amino acids. CDR1 and CDR2 from the germline V gene are KGHSH and LQKENI. V lost 3 bases to trimming and J lost 3 bases, with 3 bases between them. This CDR3 is CASSPSNQPQHF. The CDR3, as DNA: TGTGCCAGCTCACCCTCCAATCAGCCCCAGCATTTT.

This clone turned up a few times. The chain has TRBV27 and TRBJ1-2; D is unclear. The CDR3 sequence is 13 residues long. With 6 bases removed from V and 8 bases from J, the gap between germline ends came to 16 bases. Germline V gives CDR1 MNHEY, CDR2 SMNVEV (reference sequence). CDR3 amino acids: CASSHGRDAGYTF. CDR3 nucleotide sequence: TGTGCCAGCAGCCACGGCCGCGACGCGGGCTACACCTTC.

V and J are TRBV2 and TRBJ2-1; 9 nucleotides align to TRBD2. J gave up 4 bases and V 6 bases, and 4 bases lay outside the gene matches. Germline CDR1 SNHLY, CDR2 FYNNEI. The CDR3 has 14 amino acids. CDR3 coding DNA: TGTGCCAGCAGCCCGACTAGCGGATACAATGAGCAGTTCTTC. Residues: CASSPTSGYNEQFF.

The rearrangement uses TRBV25-1 and TRBJ2-3; TRBD2 aligns across 9 bases. Trimming took 2 bases from V and 4 from J; bases not matched to a gene: 10. The length of the CDR3 is 17 residues. CDR1 and CDR2 from the germline V gene are MGHDK and SYGVNS. The CDR3 region is CASSEGSGGRAADTQYF. The CDR3 nucleotides read TGTGCCAGCAGTGAAGGGTCGGGCGGGAGGGCCGCAGATACGCAGTATTTT.

The chain's CDR3 is CASSWGQGGTEAFF. CDR3 DNA: TGCGCCAGCAGCTGGGGACAGGGTGGCACTGAAGCTTTCTTT. The chain carries TRBV5-1 and TRBJ1-1; 9 nucleotides match TRBD1. CDR1 and CDR2 from the germline V gene are SGHRS and YFSETQ. The V and J ends lost 3 bases and 4 bases, in that order; junction bases with no gene match: 4. The CDR3 has 14 amino acids. Drawing the rest from reference TRBV5-1 and TRBJ1-1, the complete variable domain is KAGVTQTPRYLIKTRGQQVTLSCSPISGHRSVSWYQQTPGQGLQFLFEYFSETQRNKGNFPGRFSGRQFSNSRSEMNVSTLELGDSALYLCASSWGQGGTEAFFGQGTRLTVV.

This clone appeared a single time. CDR3: CAWAQTGSYEQYF. In DNA form, the CDR3 reads TGTGCCTGGGCTCAGACAGGCTCCTACGAGCAGTACTTC. This chain links TRBV30 with TRBJ2-7; TRBD1 might be the D (6 bases). From germline, CDR1 is GTSNPN and CDR2 SVGIG (reference sequence). This CDR3 is 13 amino acids long. V was trimmed by 5 bases and J by 0 bases, leaving 11 bases between them.

This rearrangement joins TRBV7-9 to TRBJ1-1; possible D gene TRBD1, 6 bases. Germline V CDR1 and CDR2: SEHNR, FQNEAQ (reference sequence). V was clipped by 5 bases and J by 0 bases, with 13 bases between them. This CDR3 comprises 15 residues. The CDR3 DNA reads TGTGCCAGCAGCCCCTCAGGGGTATTGAACACTGAAGCTTTCTTT. It is translated as CASSPSGVLNTEAFF.

The chain recombines TRBV16 with TRBJ1-4; unclear D gene. Germline values: CDR1 KGHSY, CDR2 FQNENV. The CDR3 has 13 residues. V lost 4 bases and J lost 4, with 7 bases in between. CDR3: CASSRGINEKLFF. CDR3 DNA sequence: TGTGCCAGCAGCCGGGGAATTAATGAAAAACTGTTTTTT.

This chain uses TRBV6-5 with TRBJ1-1; 8 bases fit TRBD1. V dropped 6 bases and J dropped 1; count of bases not matched to a gene: 4. Per the germline V gene, CDR1 is MNHEY and CDR2 is SVGAGI. The CDR3 spans 14 residues. The chain's CDR3 is CASRFGTGNTEAFF. DNA for the CDR3: TGTGCCAGCAGGTTCGGGACAGGGAACACTGAAGCTTTCTTT.

The chain links TRBV4-1 to TRBJ2-7, with TRBD1 matching 10 bases. Germline CDR1 and CDR2: MGHRA and YSYEKL. The V and J ends lost 5 bases and 2 bases, in that order; junction bases with no gene match: 6. The CDR3 spans 15 residues. DNA of the CDR3: TGCGCCAGCAGCAAAGGGACAGGGGATCCCTACGAGCAGTACTTC. Translation gives CASSKGTGDPYEQYF.

The chain joins TRBV5-1 to TRBJ2-2; D possibly matches TRBD1 or TRBD2 (5 bases each). The germline CDR1 and CDR2 sequences are SGHRS and YFSETQ. The germline V and J ends were trimmed by 6 bases and 2 bases, with 11 bases remaining between them. This CDR3 region has 14 residues. The CDR3 nucleotides are TGCGCCAGCATGACGGGGCCAAACACCGGGGAGCTGTTTTTT. Amino acid sequence: CASMTGPNTGELFF.